This TCR beta chain came from a study of blood T cell repertoires in COVID-19 (TCRdb year 2020). Background for the entire study: The collaborator samples originated in the United States, Italy and Spain and spanned the acute and convalescent phases of COVID-19. The prospective study material was composed of cDNA or gDNA derived from T cells, B-cell-depleted T cells, or PBMCs. Where available, HLA class I and class II types were taken from metadata supplied by the sample provider and were not determined by assay-based typing. Deeply sampled blood TCRbeta repertoires from subjects exposed to, actively infected with, or recovered from COVID-19 were included in the dataset. The samples were drawn from the first 160 participants of the ongoing ImmuneRACE study and from 950 to 1,500 subjects provided by 6 global collaborators. The repertoires were made available in a free public database intended to serve as a resource for research on the immune response to SARS-CoV-2. A de-identified subject ID, COVID-19 status, age in years and sex were almost always included in the sample metadata. Paper-wide results and their limitations: Clinical and demographic metadata were provided uncurated, with the amount varying by source and participant.

Whole blood was collected in K2EDTA tubes by collaborating institutions according to the institutions' own protocols. For TCRbeta analysis, collaborator samples were shipped as frozen whole blood, as isolated PBMCs, or as DNA extracted from either sample type. Regarding this clone: The clone's antigen remains unknown. Per-base qualities were not stored, and no clone one base away is much larger.

TCRbeta CDR3 regions were amplified from genomic DNA by means of the immunoSEQ Assay, a bias-controlled multiplex PCR. The study's processing was this. The number of nucleated cells in each sample was estimated from the amplification of reference gene primers within the assay. To quantify the absolute abundance of each unique TCRbeta CDR3 rearrangement, sequence reads were collapsed and filtered. For each sample, productive Simpson clonality was calculated by taking the square root of Simpson's diversity index across productive rearrangements. The table comes from immuneACCESS by way of TCRdb, which keeps in-frame sequences with V and J called. Part of the clones is missing from these tables; in studies checked, under half for an unresolved V gene and the rest for unknown reasons. Clone size and V and J calls were adopted from that table, with D and trimming inferred from the DNA. The sample yields some 100,000 clones; approximately 90% were counted once. Clones ranked in the top ten supply roughly 2.1% of the sample.

The material sequenced was peripheral blood. The TCR comes from a man in his fifties or sixties with active COVID-19.

CDR3 region: CASSDLEGRIKNIQYF. The DNA sequence reads TGTGCCAGCAGCGACTTGGAGGGCCGGATCAAAAACATTCAGTACTTC. The V and J genes are TRBV13 and TRBJ2-4, and perhaps TRBD2 as D gene, on 6 matching bases. The germline V gene (reference sequence) specifies PRHDT as CDR1 and FYEKMQ as CDR2. The CDR3 runs 16 amino acids, cysteine and phenylalanine included. Only the CDR3 part of the read is kept: 48 bases, read in frame from the first base. V is reduced by 5 bases and J by 3 bases, leaving a spacing of 17 bases between them.